This entry features one T cell receptor beta chain sequence. Its cognate antigen is unknown. CDR1 is SQVTM and CDR2 is ANQGSEA in the germline V gene. The CDR3 is 17 amino acids. These data are taken from a study of OX40 agonist ivuxolimab in advanced cancers. Study results and limitations: Certain nonresponders additionally had low normalized T-cell clonal expansion. Expanded clones tended on average to be more numerous among CD8+ T cells than CD4+.

The protocol was immunoSEQ multiplex PCR, while the TCRdb copy is restricted to in-frame clones and leaves out a portion. The sample shows under 85,000 clones, 85% of them seen only once. V is TRBV29-1 and J is TRBJ2-1, with 15 bases that match TRBD2. The TCR sequence derives from an adult with an advanced solid tumor such as melanoma, head and neck, liver or kidney cancer. Sequenced material: CD4+ or CD8+ T cells sorted from blood, taken in a trial of the OX40 agonist ivuxolimab. CDR3 in amino acids: CSVRPGTSGRRYNEQFF. The CDR3 coding sequence is TGCAGTGTGAGACCCGGGACTAGCGGGAGGAGGTACAATGAGCAGTTCTTC.